This TCR beta chain came from a study of blood T cell repertoires in COVID-19. The CDR3 length is 15 residues. Germline CDR1 reads SEHNR; CDR2 reads FQNEAQ (reference sequence). J lost 6 bases, V lost 5 bases, and 9 bases had no gene match. In the source study's methods: Amplification with reference gene primers provided the estimates of nucleated cell counts. Measured with immunoSEQ multiplex PCR; TCRdb has only the in-frame clones, and not every one. D and trimming were read from the DNA, whereas the V and J calls and clone size are those reported in that table. The repertoire consists of approximately 170,000 clones, with around 80% occurring once and the leading ten covering around 19%.

The sequence was obtained from a woman aged 65 to 85 who had recovered from COVID-19. The chain joins TRBV7-9 to TRBJ2-1, with 8 bases lining up with TRBD1. What was sequenced was peripheral blood. This CDR3 is CASSLGQGQGNEQFF. The CDR3 nucleotides read TGTGCCAGCAGCCTTGGACAGGGTCAAGGCAATGAGCAGTTCTTC.